This T cell receptor (beta chain) was identified during a study of T cell responses to AZD1222 COVID-19 vaccine. The study's findings and limits: Spike-specific TCR breadth and depth rose after two AZD1222 doses.

The CDR3 sequence is 15 residues long. Germline lookup yields CDR1 SGHRS and CDR2 YFSETQ. The ends lost 4 bases at V and 2 bases at J; junction bases unmatched: 3. Libraries were prepared by immunoSEQ multiplex PCR; TCRdb keeps only in-frame clonotypes and omits some of them. The data show some 140,000 clones, 85% to 90% seen once. Of note for this clone: Its antigen remains unidentified.

This chain connects TRBV5-1 to TRBJ2-1, with TRBD2 matching 10 bases. This TCR was sampled from an adult in good health. The sample here was peripheral blood, taken on day 0 of MenACWY control vaccination. The CDR3 sequence: CASSLTSGTYNEQFF. The CDR3 DNA reads as TGCGCCAGCAGCCTTACTAGCGGGACCTACAATGAGCAGTTCTTC.